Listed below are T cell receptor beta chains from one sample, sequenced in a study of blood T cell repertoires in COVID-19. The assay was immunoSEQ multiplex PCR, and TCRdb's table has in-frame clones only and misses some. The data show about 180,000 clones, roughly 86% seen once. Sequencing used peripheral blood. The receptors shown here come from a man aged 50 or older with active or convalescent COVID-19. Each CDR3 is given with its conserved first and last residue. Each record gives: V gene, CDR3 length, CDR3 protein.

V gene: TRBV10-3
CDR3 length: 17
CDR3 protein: CAISESLRDRALYEQYF

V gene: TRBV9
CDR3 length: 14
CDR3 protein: CASSVERGTDTQYF

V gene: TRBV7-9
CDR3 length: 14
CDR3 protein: CASSLGTRVYGYTF

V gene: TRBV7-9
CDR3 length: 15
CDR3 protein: CASSLEGNGNQPQHF

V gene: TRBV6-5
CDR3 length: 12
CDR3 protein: CASTDSYYGYTF

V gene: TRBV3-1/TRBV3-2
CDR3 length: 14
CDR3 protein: CASSPLSSENEQFF

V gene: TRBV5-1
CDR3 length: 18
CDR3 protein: CASSLAQTSGSVRETQYF

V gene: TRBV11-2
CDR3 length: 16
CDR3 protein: CASSLDITGVFEKLFF

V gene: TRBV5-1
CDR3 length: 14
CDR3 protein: CASSPPAGDTEAFF

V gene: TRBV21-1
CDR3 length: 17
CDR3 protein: CASSKKSIAGGNNEQFF

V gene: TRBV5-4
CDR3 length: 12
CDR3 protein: CASSDPGGIQYF

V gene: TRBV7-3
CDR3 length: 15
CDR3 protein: CASSLTPGQGGEQYF

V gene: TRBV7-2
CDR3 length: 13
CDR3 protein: CASSRQGYTEAFF

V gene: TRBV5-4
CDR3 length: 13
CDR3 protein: CASSYRGTDTQYF

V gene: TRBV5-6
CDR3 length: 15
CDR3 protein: CASSSTGGDIYEQYF

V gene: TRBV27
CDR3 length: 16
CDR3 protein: CASSLEWATSGNTIYF